This is a list of T cell receptor beta chains from one sample in a study of early T cells in non-severe SARS-CoV-2 infection. TCRdb called the 5' RACE reads again in MiXCR, with one record for every CDR3 protein. The data hold tens of thousands of distinct CDR3 sequences, with 8% to 11% observed a single time. Source material: whole blood. These TCRs come from an adult who was a healthcare worker with PCR-confirmed SARS-CoV-2 infection or an uninfected control (not recorded which). Both conserved end residues are part of each CDR3.

CASSTGRDFGSTEAFF | TRBJ1-1 | TRBV5-1
CASSFSGSSEQYF | TRBJ2-7 | TRBV27
CASSPRTGNTGELFF | TRBJ2-2 | TRBV7-2
CASRLGDFNTGELFF | TRBJ2-2 | TRBV25-1
CASSLRLILGTGELFF | TRBJ2-2 | TRBV27
CASSPDSGELFF | TRBJ2-2 | TRBV2
CSARDPNGGTYNEQFF | TRBJ2-1 | TRBV20-1
CSVGGGYEQYF | TRBJ2-7 | TRBV29-1
CSARPGGYTEAFF | TRBJ1-1 | TRBV20-1
CASSLRLHNEQFF | TRBJ2-1 | TRBV7-8
CSVFNADTQYF | TRBJ2-3 | TRBV29-1
CSAKPDSVITEAFF | TRBJ1-1 | TRBV20-1
CASSQGTSGSNEQFF | TRBJ2-1 | TRBV7-2
CASSLGTSGRTLSYEQYF | TRBJ2-7 | TRBV4-2
CASSPPSGSPPETQYF | TRBJ2-5 | TRBV12-3/TRBV12-4
CSASDNSGANVLTF | TRBJ2-6 | TRBV20-1
CASRLNRGREDTQYF | TRBJ2-3 | TRBV7-8
CASSNASRDRAGELFF | TRBJ2-2 | TRBV14
CAIRLSGSGDTQYF | TRBJ2-3 | TRBV10-3
CASSFSNSGANVLTF | TRBJ2-6 | TRBV5-1
CASSQGSPPGVDTQYF | TRBJ2-3 | TRBV4-3
CASSLDPGARFLSNQPQHF | TRBJ1-5 | TRBV18
CASSPGLGKNIQYF | TRBJ2-4 | TRBV5-1
CSVEGRWSSTVTQYF | TRBJ2-3 | TRBV29-1
CASSLLGQQNTEAFF | TRBJ1-1 | TRBV27
CAWSEMVGSYGYTF | TRBJ1-2 | TRBV30
CASSYSSLTEAFF | TRBJ1-1 | TRBV6-6
CASSSGPNYGYTF | TRBJ1-2 | TRBV6-2/TRBV6-3
CSVGAGVRRGSYNEQFF | TRBJ2-1 | TRBV29-1
CSVGGSRGASGNTGELFF | TRBJ2-2 | TRBV29-1
CASSSYSGTMDGYTF | TRBJ1-2 | TRBV4-3
CASSRGRDTQYF | TRBJ2-3 | TRBV6-2/TRBV6-3
CASSHSGTISTDTQYF | TRBJ2-3 | TRBV4-2
CAWRDSILQGASGYTF | TRBJ1-2 | TRBV30
CASSSGRTNTEAFF | TRBJ1-1 | TRBV11-3
CASSQDGGVYETQYF | TRBJ2-5 | TRBV4-1
CARGTGFSYGYTF | TRBJ1-2 | TRBV2
CSAQDRVAEKLFF | TRBJ1-4 | TRBV20-1
CASSYPQQFYGYTF | TRBJ1-2 | TRBV6-2/TRBV6-3
CASRPSYTEAFF | TRBJ1-1 | TRBV12-3/TRBV12-4
CASSERGDGQPQHF | TRBJ1-5 | TRBV6-1
CASSPGTGGSAFF | TRBJ1-1 | TRBV18
CASSHSRGEQYF | TRBJ2-7 | TRBV12-3/TRBV12-4
CASRQEWGRDEKLFF | TRBJ1-4 | TRBV12-3/TRBV12-4
CASSLTGIGYNEQFF | TRBJ2-1 | TRBV27
CASMGANYGYTF | TRBJ1-2 | TRBV6-1
CSVGTRKNEQYF | TRBJ2-7 | TRBV29-1
CAISVRAGNPYGYTF | TRBJ1-2 | TRBV10-3
CSAHDRSNTGELFF | TRBJ2-2 | TRBV20-1
CASSLVSDNQPQHF | TRBJ1-5 | TRBV5-5